This T cell receptor (beta chain) stems from a study of vaccination effects on CD4 cells after COVID-19. Whole-study context: Sequencing in the ViraFEST assay came after antigen-specific CD4+ T cells had been expanded with viral peptide pools, which were used to stimulate PBMC. Samples were taken post-vaccine, and their median timing was 72 days after the second dose.

On this clone: Its antigen is still unknown.

General study findings and limits: A shortage of convalescent patients and an absence of early post-infection timepoints characterized the study. Convalescents' spike-reactive clones after vaccination were mainly made up of new clones that the vaccine induced.

Only in-frame clones appear in the TCRdb table, and some are missing; sequencing was by immunoSEQ multiplex PCR. The sample shows tens of thousands of clones, 76% of them seen only once. Following culture for more than 9 days, CD4+ T cells were isolated. PCR showed that the person got SARS-CoV-2 infection at some point between March and December 2020. Participants completed two doses of the BNT162b2 or mRNA-1273 vaccine. This CDR3 has 13 amino acids. Looked up from germline, CDR1 is MNHNS and CDR2 is SASEGT. Trimming took 1 base from V and 9 from J, leaving 13 bases between them. The sequences come from CD4+ T cells from PBMCs cultured without peptide, collected after COVID-19 vaccination. This clonotype originated in a human donor who had a prior SARS-CoV-2 infection. The chain links TRBV6-1 to TRBJ2-7, with unresolved D. This chain's CDR3 is CASSEVRSTVQYF. In DNA, the CDR3 is TGTGCCAGCAGTGAAGTCAGAAGTACGGTGCAGTACTTC.